This TCR beta chain was captured by sequencing in a study of blood T cells in healthy people across ages. General observations from the study: Both higher diversity and more naive CD4+ cells marked long-lived donors when set against aged donors.

With regard to this clonotype: Its antigen is still unknown.

A sample-barcoded 5' primer and a J-beta primer mix were used in a second PCR of roughly 6 to 11 cycles. Each single sample gave us at least 3 million CDR3-containing paired-end reads. Each CDR3 protein is one row after TCRdb ran MiXCR on the 5' RACE reads. The profile shows about 720,000 distinct CDR3 sequences, 20% to 25% of them singletons. Samples each had at least 5 micrograms of total RNA extracted. Looked up from germline, CDR1 is SGHTA and CDR2 is FQGNSA. Deletions cut 1 base from V and 1 base from J, with 19 bases between. The CDR3 runs to 18 residues. The sequence was obtained from a man aged 65 to 85 in good health. The sample comprised blood. V usage is TRBV7-2 and J usage is TRBJ2-5, with D perhaps TRBD1 or TRBD2 (5 bases each). The CDR3 nucleotides read TGTGCCAGCAGCTTAGGTATTCTAGCCGTGGGGCCCCAAGAGACCCAGTACTTC. It translates to CASSLGILAVGPQETQYF.